This T cell receptor (beta chain) originates from a study of identical twins listed by TCRdb under 2016. Context from the whole study: To test whether fetal clonotypes persist, this study deep-sequenced TCR alpha and beta repertoires from monozygotic twins, from unrelated adults of various ages, and from cord blood. To rule out contamination, the twin experiments were replicated at different times with different library preparation protocols. Overall study results and their limits: Fewer insertions were carried by abundant cord blood beta clonotypes, a similar but weaker trend appeared in young adult naive repertoires, and no such trend appeared in memory repertoires. The excess sharing between twins in beta out-of-frame sequences was weaker because fewer shared sequences reduced the signal-to-noise ratio. Zero-insertion analyses could be partly confounded by invariant T cells such as MAIT and iNKT, though diverse VJ usage argued against such confounding for most clonotypes. Out-of-frame TCR alpha sequences shared between twins showed an excess of low generation-probability sequences compared with coincidental sharing between unrelated individuals. Conclusions relied on cross-sectional statistical analysis, since the same donors could not be followed over many years. Recombination models systematically underestimated out-of-frame TCR alpha sharing in monozygotic twins but agreed with sharing between unrelated individuals.

Library preparation was by 5' RACE. Sequencing was performed on an Illumina HiSeq 2000. A universal primer binding site was added through template switching, and the final cDNA carried a unique molecular identifier so that TCR cDNA molecules could be counted accurately. Specific primers in the conserved constant-segment region were used to synthesize first-strand cDNA for TCR alpha and beta chains. To control for contamination, every cDNA library carried two barcodes: a SMART-Mk sample barcode plus Illumina barcodes. TruSeq adapter sequences along with Illumina sample barcodes were introduced in two successive PCR steps. Sequencing of the TCR alpha and beta cDNA libraries was done on the Illumina HiSeq platform using custom primers. In the paper's pipeline: MiGEC processed the raw reads to extract unique molecular identifiers, while MiXCR was used to determine the CDR3 positions. For each individual, recombination models were inferred using an EM algorithm with the repgenHMM and IGoR tools. Shared clonotypes were analyzed with the tcR package in R, and sharing was normalized by the product of cloneset sizes. Out-of-frame nonproductive sequences were analyzed to study raw recombination free of thymic and clonal selection effects. TCRdb handled the public reads itself, with Q25 trimming in fastp and clone calling in MiXCR, and kept productive beta chains. Rows are unified per CDR3 protein, each entry keeping the most common DNA and genes. None of the V and J calls come from the authors' own analysis; TCRdb made them. This sample is represented by roughly 690,000 distinct CDR3 sequences; around 21% of them were singletons. The top ten clonotypes cover about 4.5% of the sample.

Every donor was a healthy Caucasian. Three pairs of female monozygotic twins, all aged roughly 18 to 29 years, were included in the twin cohort. Peripheral blood mononuclear cells were used as the source from which RNA for TCR libraries was isolated. The CDR3 runs 18 amino acids, cysteine and phenylalanine included. Only the CDR3 part of the read is kept: 54 bases, read in frame from the first base. V was cut back by 7 bases and J by 6 bases, leaving a gap of 31 bases between them. For this clonotype: There is no known antigen for this receptor. No qualities accompany the bases; no much larger clone lies one base away.

A further study also used this sample, focusing on T cells expressing NK-cell markers. The second study, in turn, reports: TCR beta-chain repertoires were profiled in sorted CD3+CD56+NKG2C+, CD3+CD56+NKG2C- and CD3+CD56-NKG2C+ T-cell subsets from seven or eight donors. Of the eight sequenced donors, seven were found to be HCMV-seropositive and one was found to be HCMV-seronegative. To restrict sorting to alphabetaTCR-expressing T cells, an anti-gammadeltaTCR antibody was added in several experiments. For 5 or 6 donors, the dominant CD3+CD56+NKG2C+ clonotypes were among the top 10 CD8+ clonotypes and accounted for roughly 1.0-7.5% of CD8+ T cells. Those dominant clonotypes were again the most abundant among CD3+CD56-NKG2C+ cells in four donors, at about 25-65%. It remained unclear whether the expanded NKG2C-expressing T cell clones were specific for HCMV antigens. The study sequenced eight donors, all healthy volunteers chosen at random: three men and five women. A commercial ELISA kit detecting HCMV-specific IgG in serum was used to determine HCMV serostatus. For six donors, bulk peripheral blood T-cell repertoires were additionally sequenced from unsorted PBMC. MIGEC handled demultiplexing of the reads and grouping by UMI, while MiTCR was used to assemble and quantify clonotypes. Only TCR cDNA sequences supported by at least two reads were kept to exclude erroneous sequences. Downstream repertoire analysis used the tcR package, and clonotypes were matched across fractions by CDR3 nucleotide sequence plus V segment. VDJmatch was used to annotate antigen specificity against VDJdb, with one amino acid substitution in CDR3 allowed.

The sample was PBMCs. The V and J genes are TRBV12-3 or TRBV12-4 and TRBJ2-7; the D gene is perhaps TRBD1, on 6 matching bases. This clonotype was obtained from a woman aged 18-35 years in good health. The DNA reads TGTGCCAGCACCCCATCGTGGGTGGGGTTCAGGGGTCCCGTCGAGCAGTACTTC. It encodes CASTPSWVGFRGPVEQYF.